This TCR beta chain is from a study of OX40 agonist ivuxolimab in advanced cancers. Repertoires were generated with immunoSEQ multiplex PCR, while TCRdb's copy carries only in-frame clones and drops some. The sample has some 62,000 clones; under 95% are singletons. V was pared by 2 bases and J by 0 bases, with 9 bases between. Germline V gene sequence: CDR1 ENHRY, CDR2 SYGVKD. The CDR3 consists of 15 residues. This chain links TRBV10-3 with TRBJ2-3; TRBD1 might be the D (6 bases). The source was CD4+ or CD8+ T cells sorted from blood, collected in a trial of the OX40 agonist ivuxolimab. This TCR was recovered from an adult with an advanced solid tumor such as melanoma, head and neck, liver or kidney cancer. DNA for the CDR3: TGTGCCATCAGTGAGACCGGACAGAGCACAGATACGCAGTATTTT. This encodes CAISETGQSTDTQYF.